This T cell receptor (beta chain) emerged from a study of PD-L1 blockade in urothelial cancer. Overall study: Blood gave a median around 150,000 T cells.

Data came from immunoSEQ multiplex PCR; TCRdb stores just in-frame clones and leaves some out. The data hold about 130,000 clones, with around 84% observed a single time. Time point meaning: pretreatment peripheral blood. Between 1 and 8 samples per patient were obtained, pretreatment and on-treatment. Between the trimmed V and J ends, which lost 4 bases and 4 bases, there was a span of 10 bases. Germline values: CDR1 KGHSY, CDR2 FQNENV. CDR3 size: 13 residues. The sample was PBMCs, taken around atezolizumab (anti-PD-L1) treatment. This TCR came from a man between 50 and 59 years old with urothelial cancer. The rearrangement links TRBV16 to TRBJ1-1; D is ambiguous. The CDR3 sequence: CASSPNAGTEAFF. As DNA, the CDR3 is TGTGCCAGCAGCCCGAACGCCGGCACTGAAGCTTTCTTT.